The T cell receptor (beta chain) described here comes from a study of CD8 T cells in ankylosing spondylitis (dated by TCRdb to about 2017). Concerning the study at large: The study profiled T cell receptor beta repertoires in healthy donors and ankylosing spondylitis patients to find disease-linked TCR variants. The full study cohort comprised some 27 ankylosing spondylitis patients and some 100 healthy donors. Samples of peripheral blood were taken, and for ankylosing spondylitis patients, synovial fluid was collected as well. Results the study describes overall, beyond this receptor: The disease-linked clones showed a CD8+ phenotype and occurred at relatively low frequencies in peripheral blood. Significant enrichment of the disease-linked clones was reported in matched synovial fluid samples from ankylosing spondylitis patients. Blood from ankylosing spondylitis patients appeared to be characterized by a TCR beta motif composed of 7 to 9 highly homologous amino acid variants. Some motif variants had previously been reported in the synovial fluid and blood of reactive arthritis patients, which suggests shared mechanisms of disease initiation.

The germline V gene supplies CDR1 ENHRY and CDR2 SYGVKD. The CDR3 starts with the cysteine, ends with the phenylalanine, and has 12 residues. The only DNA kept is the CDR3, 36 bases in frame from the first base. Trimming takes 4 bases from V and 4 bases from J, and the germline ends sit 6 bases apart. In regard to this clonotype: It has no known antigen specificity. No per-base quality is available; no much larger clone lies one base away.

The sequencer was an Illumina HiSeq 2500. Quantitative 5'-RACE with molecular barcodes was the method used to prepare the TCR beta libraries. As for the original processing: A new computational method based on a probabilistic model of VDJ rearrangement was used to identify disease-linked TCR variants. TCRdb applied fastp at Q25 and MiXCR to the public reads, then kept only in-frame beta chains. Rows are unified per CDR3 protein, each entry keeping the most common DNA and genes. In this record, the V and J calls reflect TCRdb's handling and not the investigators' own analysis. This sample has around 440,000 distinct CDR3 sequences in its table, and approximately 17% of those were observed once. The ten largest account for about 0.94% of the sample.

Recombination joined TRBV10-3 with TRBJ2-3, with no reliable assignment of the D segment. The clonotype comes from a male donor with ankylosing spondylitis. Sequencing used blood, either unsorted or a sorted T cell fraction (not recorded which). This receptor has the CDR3 CAISGMADTQYF. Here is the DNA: TGTGCCATCAGTGGGATGGCAGATACGCAGTATTTT.